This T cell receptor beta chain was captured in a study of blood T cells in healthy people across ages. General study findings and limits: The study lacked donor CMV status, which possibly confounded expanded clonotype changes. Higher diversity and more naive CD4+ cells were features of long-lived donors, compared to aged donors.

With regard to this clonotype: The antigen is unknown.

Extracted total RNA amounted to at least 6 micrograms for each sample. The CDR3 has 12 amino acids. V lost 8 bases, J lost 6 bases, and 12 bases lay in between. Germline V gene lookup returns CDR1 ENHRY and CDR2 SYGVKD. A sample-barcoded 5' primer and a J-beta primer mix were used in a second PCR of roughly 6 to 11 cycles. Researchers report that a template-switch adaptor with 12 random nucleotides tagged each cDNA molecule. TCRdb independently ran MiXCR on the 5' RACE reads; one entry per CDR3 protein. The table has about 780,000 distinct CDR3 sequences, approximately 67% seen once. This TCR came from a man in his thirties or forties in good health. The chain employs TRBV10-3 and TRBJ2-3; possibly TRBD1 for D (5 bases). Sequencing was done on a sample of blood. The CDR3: CAIAPGSDTQYF. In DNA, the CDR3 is TGTGCCATCGCCCCAGGGTCCGATACGCAGTATTTT.